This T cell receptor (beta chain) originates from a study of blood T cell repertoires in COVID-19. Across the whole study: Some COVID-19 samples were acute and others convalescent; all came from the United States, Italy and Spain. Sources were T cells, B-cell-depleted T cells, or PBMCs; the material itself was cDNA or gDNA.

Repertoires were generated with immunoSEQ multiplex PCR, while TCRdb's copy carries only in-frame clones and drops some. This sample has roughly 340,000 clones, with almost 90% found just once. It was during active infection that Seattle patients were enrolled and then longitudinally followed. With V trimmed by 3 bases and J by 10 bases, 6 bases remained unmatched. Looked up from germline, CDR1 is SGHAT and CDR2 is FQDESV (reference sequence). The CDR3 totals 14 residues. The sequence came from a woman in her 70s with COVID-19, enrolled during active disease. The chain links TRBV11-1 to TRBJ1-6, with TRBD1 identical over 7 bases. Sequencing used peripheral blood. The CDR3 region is CASSFGRGESPLHF. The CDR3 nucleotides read TGTGCCAGCAGCTTCGGCAGGGGGGAATCACCCCTCCACTTT.